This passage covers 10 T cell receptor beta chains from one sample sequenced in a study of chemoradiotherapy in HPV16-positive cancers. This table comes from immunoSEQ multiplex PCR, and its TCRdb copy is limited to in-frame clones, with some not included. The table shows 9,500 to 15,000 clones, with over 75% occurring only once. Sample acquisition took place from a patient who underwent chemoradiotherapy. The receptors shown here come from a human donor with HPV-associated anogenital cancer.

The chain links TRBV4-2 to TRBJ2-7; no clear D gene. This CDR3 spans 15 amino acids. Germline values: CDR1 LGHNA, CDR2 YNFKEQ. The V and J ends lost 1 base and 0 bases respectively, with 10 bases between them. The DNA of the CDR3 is TGTGCCAGCAGCCAAGTGGGCGGAAGCTCCTACGAGCAGTACTTC. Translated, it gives CASSQVGGSSYEQYF.

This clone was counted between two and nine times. CDR3 coding DNA: TGTGCCTGGAGTGTAAAAGGGAGTGACTATGGCTACACCTTC. Its protein product is CAWSVKGSDYGYTF. The chain carries TRBV30 and TRBJ1-2, with D unresolved. This CDR3 region has 14 residues. V was pared by 0 bases and J by 3 bases, with 11 bases between. Germline values: CDR1 GTSNPN, CDR2 SVGIG (reference sequence).

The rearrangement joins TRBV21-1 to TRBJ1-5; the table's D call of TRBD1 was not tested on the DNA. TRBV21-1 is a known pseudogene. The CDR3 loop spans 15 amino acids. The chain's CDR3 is CASSDRTDLNQPQHF. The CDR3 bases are TGTGCCAGCAGCGACCGGACAGATTTGAATCAGCCCCAGCATTTT.

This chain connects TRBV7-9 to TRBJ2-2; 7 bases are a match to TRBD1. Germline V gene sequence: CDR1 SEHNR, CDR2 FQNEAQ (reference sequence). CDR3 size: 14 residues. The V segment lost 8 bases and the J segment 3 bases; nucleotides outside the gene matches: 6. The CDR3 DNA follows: TGTGCCAGCCAGGCAGGGGGACACACCGGGGAGCTGTTTTTT. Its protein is CASQAGGHTGELFF.

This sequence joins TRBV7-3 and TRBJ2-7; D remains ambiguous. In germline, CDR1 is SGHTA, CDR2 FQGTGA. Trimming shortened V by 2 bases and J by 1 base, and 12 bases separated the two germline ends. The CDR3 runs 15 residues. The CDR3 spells CASSLYPSRSYEQYF. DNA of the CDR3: TGTGCCAGCAGCTTATATCCCAGCCGATCCTACGAGCAGTACTTC.

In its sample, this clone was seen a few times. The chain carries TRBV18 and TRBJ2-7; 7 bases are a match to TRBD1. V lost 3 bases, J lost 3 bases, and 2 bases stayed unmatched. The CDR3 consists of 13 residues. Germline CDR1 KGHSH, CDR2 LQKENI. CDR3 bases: TGTGCCAGCTCACCGGGACAGAACTACGAGCAGTACTTC. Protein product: CASSPGQNYEQYF.

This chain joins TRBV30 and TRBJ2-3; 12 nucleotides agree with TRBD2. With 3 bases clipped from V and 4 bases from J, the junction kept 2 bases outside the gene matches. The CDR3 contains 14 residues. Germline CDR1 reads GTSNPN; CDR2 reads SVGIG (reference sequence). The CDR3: CAWRLAGGSDTQYF. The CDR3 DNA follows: TGTGCCTGGAGACTAGCGGGGGGCTCAGATACGCAGTATTTT. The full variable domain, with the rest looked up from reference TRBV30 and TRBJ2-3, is SQTIHQWPATLVQPVGSPLSLECTVEGTSNPNLYWYRQAAGRGLQLLFYSVGIGQISSEVPQNLSASRPQDRQFILSSKKLLLSDSGFYLCAWRLAGGSDTQYFGPGTRLTVL.

The DNA for the CDR3 is TGTGCCAGCAGCAACCGGGAGCGAGGGACCTCTGGCTACACCTTC. It encodes CASSNRERGTSGYTF. This sequence joins TRBV2 and TRBJ1-2, with D maybe TRBD1 (5 bases). The CDR3 runs to 15 residues. Between the trimmed V and J ends, which lost 6 bases and 7 bases, there was a span of 21 bases. CDR1 is SNHLY, CDR2 FYNNEI, per germline.

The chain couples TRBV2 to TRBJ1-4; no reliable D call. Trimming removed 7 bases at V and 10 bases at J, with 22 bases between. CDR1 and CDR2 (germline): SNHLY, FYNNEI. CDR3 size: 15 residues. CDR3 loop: CASNQLSGEVGKLFF. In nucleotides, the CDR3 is TGTGCCAGCAACCAACTATCCGGGGAGGTAGGAAAACTGTTTTTT.

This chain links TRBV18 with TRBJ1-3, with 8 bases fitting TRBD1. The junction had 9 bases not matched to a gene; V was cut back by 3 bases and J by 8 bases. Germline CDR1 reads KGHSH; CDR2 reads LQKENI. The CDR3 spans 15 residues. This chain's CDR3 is CASSPQRQGRDTIYF. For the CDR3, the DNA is TGTGCCAGCTCACCGCAAAGACAGGGGCGCGACACCATATATTTT.